The 29 T cell receptor beta chains below all came from one sample that was sequenced in a study of blood T cell repertoires in COVID-19. The table came from immunoSEQ multiplex PCR; TCRdb's copy has only in-frame clones and leaves some out. This table has roughly 250,000 clones, roughly 84% appearing once. The specimen was peripheral blood. Source of these receptors: a woman in her 50s with acute or convalescent COVID-19.

V is TRBV5-1 and J is TRBJ2-5, with 9 bases identical to TRBD2. The CDR3 covers 17 residues. The trim removed 2 bases at V and 3 bases at J, leaving 11 bases unmatched. Germline V gene sequence: CDR1 SGHRS, CDR2 YFSETQ. CDR3 nucleotide sequence: TGCGCCAGCAGCTTTTTAGCGGGAGAGGGGGAAGAAGAGACCCAGTACTTC. This codes for CASSFLAGEGEEETQYF.

CDR3 nucleotide sequence: TGTGCCAGCAGCTATGGACAGGGTTGGAGCTACACCTTC. This translates into CASSYGQGWSYTF. The rearrangement joins TRBV7-9 to TRBJ1-2; 8 nucleotides line up with TRBD1. This CDR3 contains 13 residues. With V trimmed by 4 bases and J by 9 bases, 7 bases remained unmatched. From germline, CDR1 is SEHNR and CDR2 FQNEAQ (reference sequence).

The rearrangement uses TRBV12-3 or TRBV12-4 and TRBJ1-4, with TRBD1 as a possible D gene (5 bases). This CDR3 contains 11 residues. V lost 5 bases, J lost 10 bases, and 8 bases lay in between. The CDR3 loop reads CASSTGGKLFF. CDR3 DNA: TGTGCCAGCAGTACGGGGGGAAAACTGTTTTTT.

The chain combines TRBV15 with TRBJ2-5; no definite D call. V dropped 2 bases and J dropped 5 bases, with 12 bases sitting between them. Germline V gene sequence: CDR1 LNHNV, CDR2 YYDKDF (reference sequence). This CDR3 has 14 residues. DNA of the CDR3: TGTGCCACCAGCAGACGTGAGGTAGAGGAGACCCAGTACTTC. Translating it yields CATSRREVEETQYF.

This clone appeared a single time. This chain links TRBV6-6 with TRBJ1-2; 7 bases are shared with TRBD1. Trimming took 8 bases from V and 3 from J; bases not matched to a gene: 3. Germline loops: CDR1 MNHNY, CDR2 SVGAGI (reference sequence). The CDR3 sequence is 12 residues long. This CDR3 is CASGDRDYGYTF. CDR3 DNA sequence: TGTGCCAGCGGCGACAGGGACTATGGCTACACCTTC.

The chain links TRBV19 to TRBJ1-2; unclear D gene. Germline values: CDR1 LNHDA, CDR2 SQIVND (reference sequence). The CDR3 consists of 12 residues. Trimming removed 3 bases from V and 5 bases from J, with 7 bases in between. CDR3 sequence: CASSMAGYGYTF. CDR3 in DNA: TGTGCCAGTAGTATGGCCGGGTATGGCTACACCTTC.

This chain uses TRBV5-4 with TRBJ2-2; D call uncertain. The germline V gene has CDR1 SGHNT and CDR2 YYREEE (reference sequence). V lost 6 bases and J 6 bases, leaving 12 bases between the germline ends. The CDR3 length is 13 residues. The CDR3 coding sequence is TGTGCCAGCACCCCGGTTCCGTCCGGGGAGCTGTTTTTT. The encoded protein is CASTPVPSGELFF.

The chain employs TRBV30 and TRBJ1-1, with D possibly TRBD1 on 5 matching bases. There are 14 residues in the CDR3. Trimming cost V 3 bases and J 1 base, with 12 bases left between them. Germline V lookup: CDR1 GTSNPN, CDR2 SVGIG (reference sequence). The DNA of the CDR3 is TGTGCCTGGAGGCCGGGACTATCGAACACTGAAGCTTTCTTT. This translates into CAWRPGLSNTEAFF.

CDR3 region: CSVAIPGELFF. For the CDR3, the DNA is TGCAGCGTTGCTATCCCCGGGGAGCTGTTTTTT. The V call is TRBV29-1, the J call TRBJ2-2; D is unclear. The CDR3 is made up of 11 amino acids. Germline V gives CDR1 SQVTM, CDR2 ANQGSEA. V was trimmed by 4 bases and J by 6 bases, leaving 6 bases between them.

The chain combines TRBV11-2 with TRBJ2-1, with D possibly TRBD2 on 5 matching bases. Trimming removed 5 bases from V and 10 bases from J, with 6 bases in between. The CDR3 runs 10 residues. Looked up from germline, CDR1 is SGHAT and CDR2 is FQNNGV. The CDR3 here is CASSTREQFF. The CDR3 DNA sequence: TGTGCCAGCAGCACTAGGGAGCAGTTCTTC.

The genes are TRBV12-3 or TRBV12-4 and TRBJ1-6, with D maybe TRBD1 (5 bases). Trimming removed 2 bases at V and 13 bases at J, with 9 bases between. CDR3 length equals 12 residues. The CDR3 nucleotides are TGTGCCAGCAGTTTACAGGCAGGGCCCCTCCACTTT. Amino acid sequence: CASSLQAGPLHF.

The rearrangement uses TRBV5-1 and TRBJ1-2; a possible D gene is TRBD1 (5 bases). Germline CDR1 reads SGHRS; CDR2 reads YFSETQ. This CDR3 is 16 amino acids long. With 5 bases removed from V and 7 bases from J, the gap between germline ends came to 24 bases. In DNA, the CDR3 is TGCGCCAGCAGTCCGGGCCGGGGGTCGAGTGTTCTTGGCTACACCTTC. Protein sequence: CASSPGRGSSVLGYTF.

This clone was found once. The rearrangement links TRBV19 to TRBJ2-7; D is perhaps TRBD2 (6 bases). CDR1 LNHDA and CDR2 SQIVND come from the germline V gene (reference sequence). Trimming removed 4 bases at V and 4 bases at J, with 11 bases between. This CDR3 contains 13 residues. CDR3 region: CASSRRDGYEQYF. CDR3 nucleotides: TGTGCCAGTAGTAGGCGGGACGGGTACGAGCAGTACTTC.

This clone has only one observation. The chain combines TRBV19 with TRBJ2-7; D is possibly TRBD2 (6 bases). Trimming cost V 5 bases and J 3 bases, with 17 bases left between them. This CDR3 spans 15 amino acids. Germline CDR1 is LNHDA and CDR2 is SQIVND (reference sequence). The chain's CDR3 is CASSPRTGSDYEQYF. As DNA, the CDR3 is TGTGCCAGTAGTCCCCGAACCGGGAGCGACTACGAGCAGTACTTC. Drawing the rest from reference TRBV19 and TRBJ2-7, the complete variable domain is DGGITQSPKYLFRKEGQNVTLSCEQNLNHDAMYWYRQDPGQGLRLIYYSQIVNDFQKGDIAEGYSVSREKKESFPLTVTSAQKNPTAFYLCASSPRTGSDYEQYFGPGTRLTVT.

V usage is TRBV15 and J usage is TRBJ2-5, with TRBD2 matching 7 bases. The V and J ends lost 4 bases and 4 bases, in that order; junction bases with no gene match: 9. The CDR3 covers 15 residues. The germline gives CDR1 LNHNV, CDR2 YYDKDF (reference sequence). Written as DNA, the CDR3 is TGTGCCACCAGCACAGGTCGAGGGAGGGGAGAGACCCAGTACTTC. It yields the protein CATSTGRGRGETQYF. Combining the CDR3 with reference TRBV15 and TRBJ2-5 gives the whole variable domain DAMVIQNPRYQVTQFGKPVTLSCSQTLNHNVMYWYQQKSSQAPKLLFHYYDKDFNNEADTPDNFQSRRPNTSFCFLDIRSPGLGDTAMYLCATSTGRGRGETQYFGPGTRLLVL.

The chain uses TRBV28 and TRBJ1-5; 9 nucleotides match TRBD1. The CDR3 totals 19 residues. The V gene's germline CDR1 is MDHEN and CDR2 SYDVKM. V lost 8 bases and J lost 5; bases outside the gene matches: 22. The CDR3 sequence: CASASADSRDRVADQPQHF. The CDR3 nucleotides are TGTGCCAGCGCATCGGCCGATAGCCGGGACAGGGTGGCGGATCAGCCCCAGCATTTT.

The chain has TRBV9 and TRBJ1-4; TRBD1 matches at 10 bases. The CDR3 contains 15 residues. The V segment lost 4 bases and the J segment 8 bases; nucleotides outside the gene matches: 8. Germline CDR1 SGDLS, CDR2 YYNGEE. The CDR3 region has the DNA TGTGCCAGCAGCCTCCGACAGGGGGCAGGAGAAAAACTGTTTTTT. Its protein product is CASSLRQGAGEKLFF.

The genes are TRBV3-1 (or the pseudogene TRBV3-2) and TRBJ2-7, with TRBD2 identical over 10 bases. The V gene's germline CDR1 is LGHDT and CDR2 YNNKEL (reference sequence). Trimming at V came to 0 bases and at J to 6 bases, leaving 8 bases not matched to a gene. The CDR3 has 16 amino acids. As DNA, the CDR3 is TGTGCCAGCAGCCAAGATTTTCTAGCGGGAGTTCGCGAGCAGTACTTC. Translating gives CASSQDFLAGVREQYF.

The chain couples TRBV20-1 to TRBJ2-1; possible D gene TRBD1, 6 bases. Germline CDR1 DFQATT, CDR2 SNEGSKA (reference sequence). V shed 3 bases and J shed 10 bases, with 10 bases lying between them. There are 11 residues in the CDR3. CDR3 in DNA: TGCAGTGCTAGGATGGACAGAGAGCAGTTCTTC. Translated: CSARMDREQFF.

This clone was counted between two and nine times. The chain links TRBV19 to TRBJ2-7; D call uncertain. Deletions cut 5 bases from V and 4 bases from J, with 12 bases between. The CDR3 extends over 13 amino acids. Germline lookup yields CDR1 LNHDA and CDR2 SQIVND (reference sequence). The CDR3 sequence: CASSDHSRYEQYF. CDR3 sequence (DNA): TGTGCCAGTAGTGACCACAGCAGATACGAGCAGTACTTC. The full variable domain, with the rest looked up from reference TRBV19 and TRBJ2-7, is DGGITQSPKYLFRKEGQNVTLSCEQNLNHDAMYWYRQDPGQGLRLIYYSQIVNDFQKGDIAEGYSVSREKKESFPLTVTSAQKNPTAFYLCASSDHSRYEQYFGPGTRLTVT.

The chain links TRBV28 to TRBJ1-2, with 10 bases fitting TRBD1. The length of the CDR3 is 16 residues. The germline V gene has CDR1 MDHEN and CDR2 SYDVKM. J lost 7 bases, V lost 5 bases, and 13 bases had no gene match. CDR3 region: CASSPSPGQGQSGYTF. Here the CDR3 DNA reads TGTGCCAGCAGTCCTTCACCGGGACAGGGGCAGAGTGGCTACACCTTC.

The chain joins TRBV2 to TRBJ1-6; D remains unclear. The CDR3 totals 15 residues. With 4 bases removed from V and 6 bases from J, the gap between germline ends came to 13 bases. In germline, CDR1 is SNHLY, CDR2 FYNNEI. CDR3 protein: CASSGPTEFNSPLHF. The CDR3 DNA reads TGTGCCAGCAGTGGACCCACAGAGTTTAATTCACCCCTCCACTTT.

V usage is TRBV2 and J usage is TRBJ1-5; D is ambiguous. V lost 5 bases and J lost 5, with 7 bases in between. Germline loops: CDR1 SNHLY, CDR2 FYNNEI. The CDR3 contains 12 residues. CDR3 nucleotide sequence: TGTGCCAGCAGTTATCAGGATCAGCCCCAGCATTTT. This gives the protein CASSYQDQPQHF.

The chain joins TRBV3-1 (or the pseudogene TRBV3-2) to TRBJ2-5; 12 bases align to TRBD2. The J segment lost 3 bases and the V segment lost 3 bases, leaving 5 bases of the junction unmatched. The CDR3 has 16 residues. Germline V lookup: CDR1 LGHDT, CDR2 YNNKEL (reference sequence). CDR3 coding DNA: TGTGCCAGCAGCCACCTAAGACTAGCGGGGGAAGAGACCCAGTACTTC. As protein: CASSHLRLAGEETQYF.

The chain recombines TRBV24-1 with TRBJ2-7, with 14 bases lining up with TRBD2. Trimming took 3 bases from V and 5 from J; bases not matched to a gene: 8. The germline CDR1 and CDR2 sequences are KGHDR and SFDVKD. The CDR3 sequence is 17 residues long. The CDR3 nucleotides read TGTGCCACCAGTGATACTGGGACTAGCGGGAGAATGGACGAGCAGTACTTC. It encodes CATSDTGTSGRMDEQYF.

This chain connects TRBV5-6 to TRBJ2-5, with 8 bases lining up with TRBD2. The ends lost 3 bases at V and 5 bases at J; junction bases unmatched: 3. This CDR3 has 13 residues. The germline V gene has CDR1 SGHDT and CDR2 YYEEEE. CDR3 residues: CASSYSGSETQYF. Written as DNA, the CDR3 is TGTGCCAGCAGCTACAGCGGGAGTGAGACCCAGTACTTC.

V and J are TRBV28 and TRBJ1-3; unclear D gene. CDR3 size: 16 residues. With 6 bases removed from V and 1 base from J, the gap between germline ends came to 16 bases. Germline CDR1 is MDHEN and CDR2 is SYDVKM. This CDR3 is CASSGRRLLSGNTIYF. The DNA for the CDR3 is TGTGCCAGCAGCGGTCGTAGACTGCTATCTGGAAACACCATATATTTT.

This clone was counted only a few times. The J gene is TRBJ1-5, the V gene TRBV28, with D hard to call. CDR3 size: 14 residues. The V gene lost 2 bases and the J gene lost 5 bases, with 10 bases spanning the gap. CDR1 is MDHEN and CDR2 is SYDVKM in the germline V gene. CDR3 sequence (DNA): TGTGCCAGCAGTTTAATGGAGGCCGATCAGCCCCAGCATTTT. Translated: CASSLMEADQPQHF.

The chain has TRBV7-9 and TRBJ2-5; the match to TRBD1 covers 9 bases. This CDR3 region has 15 residues. The germline V gene has CDR1 SEHNR and CDR2 FQNEAQ (reference sequence). V shed 7 bases and J 2 bases; nucleotides not matched to a gene: 8. The CDR3 region is CASKPDRGFQETQYF. In DNA, the CDR3 is TGTGCCAGCAAACCCGACAGGGGGTTTCAAGAGACCCAGTACTTC.